The 26 T cell receptor beta chains presented below share a single source sample, sequenced in a study of blood T cell repertoires in COVID-19. This table comes from immunoSEQ multiplex PCR, and its TCRdb copy is limited to in-frame clones, with some not included. The top ten hold about 28% of the sample, which has more than 45,000 clones, around 90% seen once. Sequences were obtained from peripheral blood. The receptor source for this set is a human donor in a cohort sampled during active COVID-19.

As DNA, the CDR3 is TGTGCCAGCAGCCCTAAAAACCGACAGGAGCTGAACACTGAAGCTTTCTTT. Its protein product is CASSPKNRQELNTEAFF. J is TRBJ1-1 and V is TRBV27, with D perhaps matching TRBD1 (6 bases). The CDR3 is made up of 17 amino acids. V shed 6 bases and J shed 0 bases, with 20 bases lying between them. In germline, CDR1 is MNHEY, CDR2 SMNVEV (reference sequence).

V gene TRBV5-1 combines with J gene TRBJ1-2, with D unclear. Trimming shortened V by 4 bases and J by 0 bases, and 7 bases separated the two germline ends. Germline V gene sequence: CDR1 SGHRS, CDR2 YFSETQ. CDR3 length: 13 amino acids. CDR3 in DNA: TGCGCCAGCAGCCCTCAGTCTAACTATGGCTACACCTTC. Translation: CASSPQSNYGYTF.

The V gene is TRBV7-3, the J gene TRBJ2-3; 8 bases match TRBD2. Germline-derived CDR1 and CDR2 are SGHTA and FQGTGA. The ends lost 5 bases at V and 0 bases at J; junction bases unmatched: 4. This CDR3 has 15 residues. CDR3 sequence (DNA): TGTGCCAGCAGCCTGGCGGGGGGAAGCACAGATACGCAGTATTTT. Translating it yields CASSLAGGSTDTQYF. Looking up the rest from reference TRBV7-3 and TRBJ2-3 gives the full variable domain: GAGVSQTPSNKVTEKGKYVELRCDPISGHTALYWYRQSLGQGPEFLIYFQGTGAADDSGLPNDRFFAVRPEGSVSTLKIQRTERGDSAVYLCASSLAGGSTDTQYFGPGTRLTVL.

This chain links TRBV12-3 or TRBV12-4 with TRBJ2-5; TRBD1 aligns across 8 bases. CDR3 length equals 13 residues. V dropped 5 bases and J dropped 13; count of bases not matched to a gene: 12. The CDR3, as DNA: TGTGCCAGCAGTCCGCCGGGACAGGAATTTCCGTACTTC. This sequence encodes CASSPPGQEFPYF.

V usage is TRBV6-5 and J usage is TRBJ2-6; the D gene is possibly TRBD2 (5 bases). This CDR3 comprises 14 residues. Germline V gives CDR1 MNHEY, CDR2 SVGAGI. V was clipped by 7 bases and J by 2 bases, with 9 bases between them. The CDR3 loop reads CASNPGAGANVLTF. As DNA, the CDR3 is TGTGCCAGCAATCCCGGGGCTGGGGCCAACGTCCTGACTTTC.

The CDR3 here is CASREGSDEQYV. CDR3 coding DNA: TGTGCCAGCAGAGAGGGATCGGACGAGCAGTACGTC. The chain recombines TRBV14 with TRBJ2-7; possible D gene TRBD2, 5 bases. CDR1 is SGHDN, CDR2 FVKESK, per germline. The ends were cut back, 6 bases at V and 5 bases at J, with 11 bases in the middle. CDR3 length: 12 residues.

The chain is built from TRBV15 and TRBJ2-7; D is uncertain. The CDR3 loop spans 14 amino acids. Trimming removed 0 bases at V and 0 bases at J, with 6 bases between. In germline, CDR1 is LNHNV, CDR2 YYDKDF (reference sequence). The CDR3 protein is CATSREGGSYEQYF. For the CDR3, the DNA is TGTGCCACCAGCAGAGAAGGCGGCTCCTACGAGCAGTACTTC.

In this sample, this clone turned up once. V gene TRBV4-1 combines with J gene TRBJ2-6; TRBD1 matches at 8 bases. J lost 2 bases, V lost 3 bases, and 6 bases had no gene match. Germline CDR1 MGHRA, CDR2 YSYEKL. CDR3 length: 17 residues. The CDR3 spells CASSQDPGGAGANVLTF. The CDR3 nucleotides read TGCGCCAGCAGCCAGGACCCAGGGGGCGCTGGGGCCAACGTCCTGACTTTC.

The V gene is TRBV4-1, the J gene TRBJ1-6, with D hard to call. The germline V gene has CDR1 MGHRA and CDR2 YSYEKL. The CDR3 loop spans 15 amino acids. The V and J ends lost 3 bases and 4 bases respectively, with 10 bases between them. The CDR3 is CASSHGGWYNSPLHF. CDR3 sequence (DNA): TGCGCCAGCAGCCACGGCGGGTGGTATAATTCACCCCTCCACTTT.

V and J are TRBV3-1 (or the pseudogene TRBV3-2) and TRBJ1-1, with 11 bases matching TRBD1. J was trimmed by 4 bases and V by 4 bases; bases with no gene match: 5. This CDR3 has 15 residues. Germline V gene data show CDR1 as LGHDT and CDR2 as YNNKEL (reference sequence). CDR3 nucleotides: TGTGCCAGCAGCCCCCGGACAGGGGGCGGCACTGAAGCTTTCTTT. This encodes CASSPRTGGGTEAFF.

Written as DNA, the CDR3 is TGTGCCAGCAGCCGACGGACTAGCGGGGGCAAGGGGGATACGCAGTATTTT. It yields the protein CASSRRTSGGKGDTQYF. The chain combines TRBV3-1 (or the pseudogene TRBV3-2) with TRBJ2-3; 13 bases are a match to TRBD2. The germline V gene has CDR1 LGHDT and CDR2 YNNKEL (reference sequence). The CDR3 extends over 17 amino acids. The V and J ends lost 4 bases and 6 bases, in that order; junction bases with no gene match: 10.

The chain combines TRBV6-5 with TRBJ1-2; the D is unclear. There are 14 residues in the CDR3. CDR1 and CDR2 (germline): MNHEY, SVGAGI. Trimming left V 7 bases short and J 0 bases short, with 12 bases between. The CDR3: CASIVGGANYGYTF. The CDR3, as DNA: TGTGCCAGCATTGTCGGAGGCGCTAACTATGGCTACACCTTC.

V is TRBV5-1 and J is TRBJ2-3; D perhaps matches TRBD2 (5 bases). The CDR3 is 14 residues long. Trimming shortened V by 7 bases and J by 0 bases, and 12 bases separated the two germline ends. Looked up from germline, CDR1 is SGHRS and CDR2 is YFSETQ. The CDR3 nucleotides read TGCGCCAGCGCCTCGGGGTCTAGCACAGATACGCAGTATTTT. This sequence encodes CASASGSSTDTQYF. Full variable domain (missing parts from reference TRBV5-1 and TRBJ2-3): KAGVTQTPRYLIKTRGQQVTLSCSPISGHRSVSWYQQTPGQGLQFLFEYFSETQRNKGNFPGRFSGRQFSNSRSEMNVSTLELGDSALYLCASASGSSTDTQYFGPGTRLTVL.

The CDR3 spells CRPTVNTEAFF. The CDR3 region has the DNA TGCAGGCCGACAGTGAACACTGAAGCTTTCTTT. V gene TRBV20-1 combines with J gene TRBJ1-1; tentatively, D is TRBD1 (5 bases). This CDR3 contains 11 residues. Germline assignment: CDR1 DFQATT and CDR2 SNEGSKA (reference sequence).

The chain joins TRBV3-1 (or the pseudogene TRBV3-2) to TRBJ2-3; TRBD2 agrees at 7 bases. V trimming: 0 bases; J trimming: 0 bases; junction bases outside the gene matches: 6. The CDR3 is 17 residues long. Germline-derived CDR1 and CDR2 are LGHDT and YNNKEL (reference sequence). The CDR3 spells CASSQEGELASTDTQYF. The CDR3 coding sequence is TGTGCCAGCAGCCAAGAGGGCGAACTAGCGAGCACAGATACGCAGTATTTT.

The chain recombines TRBV7-8 with TRBJ2-7; D perhaps matches TRBD2 (6 bases). CDR1 SGHVS and CDR2 FQNEAQ come from the germline V gene. Trimming took off 3 bases at V and 6 bases at J, with 9 bases between the two ends. This CDR3 has 12 amino acids. The CDR3 protein is CASSFGGIEQYV. As DNA, the CDR3 is TGTGCCAGCAGCTTTGGAGGGATCGAGCAGTACGTC.

The chain links TRBV6-6 to TRBJ2-7; 8 positions agree with TRBD1. The J segment lost 5 bases and the V segment lost 4 bases, leaving 7 bases of the junction unmatched. From germline, CDR1 is MNHNY and CDR2 SVGAGI (reference sequence). CDR3 length: 14 residues. CDR3 DNA: TGTGCCAGCAGTTCCGACAGGGGTGGGCACGAGCAGTACGTC. Translation gives CASSSDRGGHEQYV.

This chain joins TRBV27 and TRBJ2-2; TRBD1 matches at 10 bases. CDR3 length equals 14 residues. Germline assignment: CDR1 MNHEY and CDR2 SMNVEV (reference sequence). V trimming: 5 bases; J trimming: 6 bases; junction bases outside the gene matches: 3. CDR3 in DNA: TGTGCCAGCAGTGGGACAGGGGAATCCGGGGAGCTGTTTTTT. Translating gives CASSGTGESGELFF.

The chain links TRBV27 to TRBJ2-2, with TRBD1 matching over 12 bases. With 2 bases clipped from V and 3 bases from J, the junction kept 10 bases outside the gene matches. CDR1 is MNHEY, CDR2 SMNVEV, per germline (reference sequence). CDR3 size: 19 residues. CDR3 loop: CASSLISQGQGADTGELFF. CDR3 in DNA: TGTGCCAGCAGTTTAATATCTCAGGGACAGGGGGCGGACACCGGGGAGCTGTTTTTT.

The V and J genes are TRBV6-5 and TRBJ1-5; D possibly corresponds to TRBD1 (6 bases). The V end lost 7 bases, the J end lost 7 bases, and 20 bases lay between the germline ends. This CDR3 has 15 amino acids. From germline, CDR1 is MNHEY and CDR2 SVGAGI. This chain's CDR3 is CASITQPTGRQPQHF. As DNA, the CDR3 is TGTGCCAGCATTACACAGCCGACAGGCAGGCAGCCCCAGCATTTT.

CDR3 nucleotide sequence: TGTGCCAGCAGCTCCCAAGCGGGGGGCAAAGAGACCCAGTACTTC. Protein: CASSSQAGGKETQYF. The chain combines TRBV13 with TRBJ2-5, with 9 bases identical to TRBD2. Germline V CDR1 and CDR2: PRHDT, FYEKMQ (reference sequence). CDR3 length: 15 amino acids. The ends lost 4 bases at V and 3 bases at J; junction bases unmatched: 6. Drawing the rest from reference TRBV13 and TRBJ2-5, the complete variable domain is AAGVIQSPRHLIKEKRETATLKCYPIPRHDTVYWYQQGPGQDPQFLISFYEKMQSDKGSIPDRFSAQQFSDYHSELNMSSLELGDSALYFCASSSQAGGKETQYFGPGTRLLVL.

The sample holds one count of this clone. The chain has TRBV6-1 and TRBJ2-3; TRBD2 might be the D (5 bases). CDR3 length equals 16 residues. The germline V gene has CDR1 MNHNS and CDR2 SASEGT. Trimming removed 4 bases from V and 3 bases from J, with 17 bases in between. The CDR3 coding sequence is TGTGCCAGCAGTGCTGGGGTCTTAGCGAGGACAGATACGCAGTATTTT. It codes for CASSAGVLARTDTQYF.

In its sample, this clone was seen once. The J gene is TRBJ1-5, the V gene TRBV19; 7 bases are shared with TRBD1. Germline assignment: CDR1 LNHDA and CDR2 SQIVND (reference sequence). CDR3 size: 15 residues. Trimming cost V 8 bases and J 2 bases; bases outside gene matches: 9. CDR3 nucleotide sequence: TGTGCCAGTGGGGCACAGGGGAGAGGCAATCAGCCCCAGCATTTT. This gives the protein CASGAQGRGNQPQHF.

CDR3 sequence (DNA): TGTGCCTGGAGTGTACAGGGCGAGTTTGTTGAACTGTTTTTT. Translation: CAWSVQGEFVELFF. The V and J genes are TRBV30 and TRBJ1-4; D is perhaps TRBD1 (6 bases). CDR3 size: 14 residues. The germline V gene has CDR1 GTSNPN and CDR2 SVGIG (reference sequence). V shed 0 bases and J shed 12 bases, with 17 bases lying between them.

V gene TRBV18 combines with J gene TRBJ2-1, with 7 bases identical to TRBD2. The CDR3 consists of 14 residues. Germline V lookup: CDR1 KGHSH, CDR2 LQKENI. Unmatched junction bases numbered 3, after V lost 7 bases and J lost 0 bases. For the CDR3, the DNA is TGTGCCAGCTTGGGCGGGAGCTCCTACAATGAGCAGTTCTTC. Its protein is CASLGGSSYNEQFF. Full variable domain (missing parts from reference TRBV18 and TRBJ2-1): NAGVMQNPRHLVRRRGQEARLRCSPMKGHSHVYWYRQLPEEGLKFMVYLQKENIIDESGMPKERFSAEFPKEGPSILRIQQVVRGDSAAYFCASLGGSSYNEQFFGPGTRLTVL.

This clone was counted between two and nine times. The rearrangement uses TRBV2 and TRBJ2-7; 8 bases match TRBD1. Germline assignment: CDR1 SNHLY and CDR2 FYNNEI. The length of the CDR3 is 14 residues. The J segment lost 1 base and the V segment lost 5 bases, leaving 4 bases of the junction unmatched. The CDR3: CASSHRGTSYEQYF. CDR3 in DNA: TGTGCCAGCAGTCACAGGGGGACATCCTACGAGCAGTACTTC.